The rows below give T cell receptor beta chains drawn from one sample of a study of cytomegalovirus exposure and HLA in healthy donors. Using immunoSEQ multiplex PCR, the repertoire was profiled, and TCRdb retains in-frame clones only, with some absent. The profile shows roughly 200,000 clones, 78% of them singletons. Source material: PBMCs. These receptors all stem from a female donor in good health and CMV-seronegative. Each CDR3 is given with its conserved first and last residue. The order of the fields is V gene, clone size, J gene, D gene, CDR3 DNA, CDR3 protein. The D gene is left open where the match is weak. Clone size appears in some rows only: once, few, many, or a class for an expanded clone.

>TRBV10-3|.|TRBJ1-5|.
TGTGCCATCAGTGAGTACTTGGCAGGGGATGTTCAGCCCCAGCATTTT
CAISEYLAGDVQPQHF
>TRBV7-9|few|TRBJ1-2|TRBD1
TGTGCCAGCAGCTTAGCGCGAAGTGGGACAGGGGGCATGGGCTACACCTTC
CASSLARSGTGGMGYTF
>TRBV7-9|.|TRBJ2-1|.
TGTGCCAGCAGCCCTGAGGGCGCTGGCGAGTGGCAGTTCTTC
CASSPEGAGEWQFF
>TRBV7-8|.|TRBJ2-1|TRBD2
TGTGCCAGCAGCTCCATTGTAGCGGGGGGCTCCTACAATGAGCAGTTCTTC
CASSSIVAGGSYNEQFF
>TRBV28|.|TRBJ1-5|TRBD1
TGTGCCAGCAGTTCACAACGGACAGGGAATCAGCCCCAGCATTTT
CASSSQRTGNQPQHF
>TRBV6-1|.|TRBJ2-3|TRBD2
TGTGCCAGCAGTGACTCGGCGGGGGGCACAGGTACGCAGTATTTT
CASSDSAGGTGTQYF
>TRBV7-6|.|TRBJ2-3|.
TGTGCCAGCAGCTTAGCTTCTAGCACAGATACGCAGTATTTT
CASSLASSTDTQYF
>TRBV5-1|once|TRBJ1-1|TRBD1
TGCGCCAGCAGCACCCGACAGGGTGGGTACACTGAAGCTTTCTTT
CASSTRQGGYTEAFF
>TRBV14|few|TRBJ2-1|TRBD2
TGTGCCAGCAGCCCCCTGGGACTAGCGGGGGGTAATGAGCAGTTCTTC
CASSPLGLAGGNEQFF
>TRBV15|few|TRBJ2-7|TRBD1
TGTGCCACCAGTGACCCGGGACAGGGAAATTCCTACGAGCAGTACTTC
CATSDPGQGNSYEQYF
>TRBV27|.|TRBJ1-3|.
TGTGCCAGCAGTCCACGACATAGCTCTGGAAACACCATATATTTT
CASSPRHSSGNTIYF
>TRBV19|.|TRBJ2-7|TRBD1
TGTGCCAGTAGTATGCCACCCGGGACAGGGGCCTCCTACGAGCAGTACTTC
CASSMPPGTGASYEQYF
>TRBV5-1|.|TRBJ1-1|.
TGCGCCAGCAGCTTTGGGCTTGACACTGAAGCTTTCTTT
CASSFGLDTEAFF
>TRBV5-4|.|TRBJ2-5|TRBD1
TGTGCCAGCAGCATTAGGGACAGCTCAGGAGAGACCCAGTACTTC
CASSIRDSSGETQYF
>TRBV29-1|.|TRBJ1-2|.
TGCAGCGTTGACTCCGATGGCTACACCTTC
CSVDSDGYTF
>TRBV10-3|.|TRBJ2-3|TRBD1
TGTGCCATCAGTGCGGAAAGGGGGCGGACAGATACGCAGTATTTT
CAISAERGRTDTQYF
>TRBV28|once|TRBJ2-5|TRBD2
TGTGCCAGCAGTTTAGGGGGGAGGGTCGAGACCCAGTACTTC
CASSLGGRVETQYF
>TRBV6-1|.|TRBJ2-3|TRBD2
TGTGCCAGCAGTGAAATGGGACTAGCGGGGGGGTACACAGATACGCAGTATTTT
CASSEMGLAGGYTDTQYF
>TRBV7-2|.|TRBJ2-1|TRBD2
TGTGCCAGCAGCTTAAACGCGCCGCTAGCGGGAGGTAACAATGAGCAGTTCTTC
CASSLNAPLAGGNNEQFF
>TRBV7-6|.|TRBJ1-1|TRBD1
TGTGCCAGCAGCTCCCCGGGACAGTCTGCTGAAGCTTTCTTT
CASSSPGQSAEAFF
>TRBV7-9|.|TRBJ2-1|TRBD2
TGTGCCAGCAGCTTATCTAGCGGCTACAATGAGCAGTTCTTC
CASSLSSGYNEQFF
>TRBV6-1|few|TRBJ2-7|TRBD2
TGTGCCAGCAAATTCGAAGCGGGAGGGCCCTACGAGCAGTACTTC
CASKFEAGGPYEQYF
>TRBV18|.|TRBJ2-7|TRBD1
TGTGCCAGCTCACCCCTGGGTCCGGGACAGACTAATTCCTACGAGCAGTACTTC
CASSPLGPGQTNSYEQYF
>TRBV5-1|.|TRBJ2-2|TRBD2
TGCGCCAGCAGCGACCCGGGACTAGCGGGACCAGGAAGCGGGGAGCTGTTTTTT
CASSDPGLAGPGSGELFF
>TRBV11-3|few|TRBJ2-1|TRBD1
TGTGCCAGCAGCTTAGAACCAGGACAGGGGGTCAACAATGAGCAGTTCTTC
CASSLEPGQGVNNEQFF
>TRBV7-2|.|TRBJ2-2|TRBD2
TGTGCCAGCAGCTTAGGACTAGCGGGAGGGACCGGGGAGCTGTTTTTT
CASSLGLAGGTGELFF
>TRBV19|.|TRBJ2-2|.
TGTGCCAGTAGTATAGATCAGGAGGGAACGAACGGGGAGCTGTTTTTT
CASSIDQEGTNGELFF
>TRBV28|.|TRBJ1-1|TRBD1
TGTGCCACCCGGGACAGTGGTTTTAGGAACACTGAAGCTTTCTTT
CATRDSGFRNTEAFF